These T cell receptor beta chains were read from a single sample in a study of blood T cell repertoires in COVID-19. Clones were sequenced by immunoSEQ multiplex PCR, and TCRdb holds only the in-frame ones, with some missing. The sample includes tens of thousands of clones, around 92% of them seen just once. The sample comprised peripheral blood. These receptors originate from a human donor in a cohort sampled during active COVID-19. CDR3s include the opening cysteine and the closing phenylalanine or tryptophan.

j_gene	v_gene	CDR3aa
TRBJ2-3	TRBV30	CAWGARGSTDTQYF
TRBJ1-2	TRBV5-4	CASSFGGGGYTF
TRBJ1-2	TRBV9	CASSVEANYGYTF
TRBJ1-6	TRBV6-4	CASPQVRGSPLHF
TRBJ2-6	TRBV29-1	CSVEDTVARGGPGANVLTF
TRBJ1-5	TRBV27	CASSLWYGTGRNQPQHF
TRBJ1-5	TRBV28	CASRGGQPQHF
TRBJ2-7	TRBV20-1	CSARSGHEQYF
TRBJ1-4	TRBV12-5	CASWGLGEKLFF
TRBJ1-5	TRBV2	CASSEREWRADPQPQHF
TRBJ2-3	TRBV18	CASSPGLAGIRTDTQYF
TRBJ1-6	TRBV30	CAWMWGGSYNSPLHF
TRBJ2-3	TRBV27	CASSPGAGAKDTQYF
TRBJ2-2	TRBV3-1/TRBV3-2	CASSHRTGGNTGELFF
TRBJ1-1	TRBV28	CASSYAPPGQGRAFF
TRBJ1-1	TRBV11-2	CASSLYGNTEAFF
TRBJ2-5	TRBV20-1	CSASEGLALETQYF
TRBJ2-3	TRBV10-1	CASSESTSWTDTQYF
TRBJ2-6	TRBV11-2	CASRAGASGANVLTF
TRBJ2-7	TRBV28	CASTPGTSGRYEQYF
TRBJ1-6	TRBV10-3	CAIQQGTLVNSPLHF
TRBJ2-7	TRBV20-1	CSASGTGASEQYF
TRBJ1-2	TRBV12-3/TRBV12-4	CASSLRHENGYTF
TRBJ2-5	TRBV11-3	CASSPGTSGIETQYF
TRBJ1-6	TRBV10-3	CAISDLVQGRTLHF
TRBJ2-7	TRBV3-1/TRBV3-2	CASSQRRDRALF
TRBJ2-3	TRBV7-2	CASSPDRGPDTQYF
TRBJ2-5	TRBV6-5	CASSSLQETQYF
TRBJ1-5	TRBV27	CASSLGRVGNQPQHF
TRBJ2-3	TRBV24-1	CATSGPSGTRRSTDTQYF
TRBJ2-1	TRBV9	CASSVDARGGRILYNEQFF
TRBJ1-5	TRBV3-1/TRBV3-2	CASSHPRRQTNQPQHF
TRBJ2-7	TRBV4-1	CASSQGFRRLASGLTYEQYF
TRBJ2-3	TRBV3-1/TRBV3-2	CASSQSGVAGVFTDTQYF